This section outlines one T cell receptor beta chain sequence together with its context. This clone's antigen is unknown. Base-call qualities are not available, and no considerably larger clone is one nucleotide away. The data were obtained in a study of blood T cell repertoires in COVID-19 (dated by TCRdb to 2018 to 2021). About the study as a whole: The collaborator samples originated in the United States, Italy and Spain and spanned the acute and convalescent phases of COVID-19. The material from the prospective study consisted of cDNA or gDNA derived from T cells, B-cell-depleted T cells, or PBMCs. Subjects who had been exposed to COVID-19, were actively infected with it, or had recovered from it provided the deeply sampled blood TCRbeta repertoires that made up the dataset. The repertoires were released in a freely available public database meant as a resource for research on the immune response to SARS-CoV-2. The samples were drawn from two sources: the first 160 participants of the ongoing ImmuneRACE study, and over 950 subjects contributed by 6 global collaborators. A de-identified subject ID, COVID-19 status, age in years and sex were almost always included in the sample metadata. Where available, HLA class I and class II types were taken from metadata supplied by the sample provider and were not determined by assay-based typing. Broad study findings and their caveats: The amount of clinical and demographic metadata varied by source and participant and was provided uncurated.

One collaborating source in Seattle enrolled patients during active infection and followed them longitudinally through the course of disease. The collaborating institutions used their own protocols to collect whole blood in K2EDTA tubes. For TCRbeta analysis, collaborators shipped samples in one of three forms: frozen whole blood, isolated PBMCs, or DNA extracted from either of those sample types. TCRbeta CDR3 regions were amplified from genomic DNA by means of the immunoSEQ Assay, a bias-controlled multiplex PCR. Processing in the source paper ran as follows. The number of nucleated cells in each sample was estimated by amplification of reference gene primers within the assay. To quantify the absolute abundance of each unique TCRbeta CDR3 rearrangement, sequence reads were collapsed and filtered. For each sample, productive Simpson clonality was calculated as the square root of Simpson's diversity index over productive rearrangements. TCRdb re-hosts the immuneACCESS table, in-frame sequences only. Its copies lack some clones; in the studies checked, an unresolved V gene accounts for under half of them, and the cause for the rest is not known. From that table come the V and J calls and clone size; the DNA was used to work out D and trimming. This sample lists over 200,000 clones; approximately 90% were detected once. 2% to 3% of the sample comes from the top ten.

The V and J ends are trimmed by 0 bases and 8 bases, leaving 17 bases between them. From the germline V gene (reference sequence), CDR1 is SGHNT and CDR2 is YYREEE. Inclusive of the bounding cysteine and phenylalanine, the CDR3 is 16 residues long. Just the 48-base CDR3 DNA is kept, in frame starting at base 1. This receptor chain uses TRBV5-4 and TRBJ1-4; the D gene is unclear. The material sequenced was peripheral blood. The sequence derives from a man aged 25 to 40 with COVID-19, enrolled during active disease. The CDR3 amino acid sequence is: CASSLGQRQVYEKLFF. The DNA sequence is given as TGTGCCAGCAGCTTGGGGCAGCGGCAGGTCTACGAAAAACTGTTTTTT.